The TCR beta chain described here comes from a study of blood T cells in healthy people across ages. Germline V lookup: CDR1 SEHNR, CDR2 FQNEAQ (reference sequence). With 5 bases removed from V and 0 bases from J, the gap between germline ends came to 16 bases. The CDR3 runs to 16 residues. The study drew donors from healthy Caucasian individuals in Russia aged roughly 6 to 100. A second PCR, run for roughly 7 to 12 cycles, used a sample-barcoded 5' primer plus a J-beta primer mix. One entry per CDR3 protein results from TCRdb running MiXCR on the 5' RACE reads. This table has about 720,000 distinct CDR3 sequences, about 20% appearing once.

The V gene is TRBV7-9, the J gene TRBJ2-5; possible D gene TRBD2, 6 bases. The sample taken for sequencing was blood. The sequence came from a man aged 70 or older in good health. The CDR3 coding sequence is TGTGCCAGCAGCGACGCGACTAGGGCTTACCAAGAGACCCAGTACTTC. Protein: CASSDATRAYQETQYF. Supplemented by reference TRBV7-9 and TRBJ2-5, the full variable domain reads DTGVSQNPRHKITKRGQNVTFRCDPISEHNRLYWYRQTLGQGPEFLTYFQNEAQLEKSRLLSDRFSAERPKGSFSTLEIQRTEQGDSAMYLCASSDATRAYQETQYFGPGTRLLVL.